The 21 T cell receptor beta chains listed next were all sequenced from one sample in a study of cytomegalovirus exposure and HLA in healthy donors. The primer mix had 60 Vbeta and 13 Jbeta primers. Libraries were prepared by immunoSEQ multiplex PCR; TCRdb keeps only in-frame clonotypes and omits some of them. In the table there are about 150,000 clones, approximately 70% of which are singletons. Sequencing was performed on PBMCs. The receptors come from a woman younger than 30 in good health and CMV-seronegative.

The chain combines TRBV6-1 with TRBJ1-1; 7 bases map to TRBD1. With 5 bases clipped from V and 3 bases from J, the junction kept 3 bases outside the gene matches. The CDR3 length is 13 residues. Germline CDR1 and CDR2: MNHNS and SASEGT. CDR3 in DNA: TGTGCCAGCAGTAACCAGGGGGACACTGAAGCTTTCTTT. Translated, it gives CASSNQGDTEAFF.

The gene calls are TRBV7-9 and TRBJ1-1; D unclear. The CDR3 has 14 residues. The V end lost 1 base, the J end lost 6 bases, and 12 bases lay between the germline ends. Germline assignment: CDR1 SEHNR and CDR2 FQNEAQ (reference sequence). The CDR3 is CASSLGRVEAEAFF. CDR3 DNA: TGTGCCAGCAGCTTAGGACGGGTCGAGGCTGAAGCTTTCTTT.

With respect to this clone: One junction end disagrees with the germline gene, perhaps due to a read error. The rearrangement links TRBV7-7 to TRBJ2-5, with 9 bases that match TRBD1. The CDR3 length is 15 residues. The germline V gene has CDR1 SSHAT and CDR2 FNYEAQ (reference sequence). Written as DNA, the CDR3 is TGTGCTAGCAGCTTGAACAGGGGGCGCGCAGAGACCCAGTACTTC. This encodes CASSLNRGRAETQYF.

V usage is TRBV14 and J usage is TRBJ1-1; D unresolved. V was trimmed by 1 base and J by 4 bases, leaving 7 bases between them. This CDR3 contains 13 residues. From germline, CDR1 is SGHDN and CDR2 FVKESK. The CDR3 DNA is TGTGCCAGCAGCCAAGTGAGTGGCACTGAAGCTTTCTTT. This sequence encodes CASSQVSGTEAFF.

This rearrangement joins TRBV15 to TRBJ1-1; D is undetermined. CDR3 length: 14 residues. The V and J ends lost 1 base and 0 bases respectively, with 6 bases between them. Germline assignment: CDR1 LNHNV and CDR2 YYDKDF (reference sequence). CDR3 sequence: CATSRGRMNTEAFF. CDR3 bases: TGTGCCACCAGCAGAGGGCGGATGAACACTGAAGCTTTCTTT.

The chain carries TRBV19 and TRBJ1-5; D is undetermined. Per the germline V gene, CDR1 is LNHDA and CDR2 is SQIVND (reference sequence). The CDR3 is made up of 14 amino acids. Between the trimmed V and J ends, which lost 1 base and 6 bases, there was a span of 10 bases. The CDR3 bases are TGTGCCAGTAGTATAGTTGTTTTCAGTCAGCCCCAGCATTTT. Translating it yields CASSIVVFSQPQHF.

The chain uses TRBV2 and TRBJ1-4, with 11 positions matching TRBD1. This CDR3 spans 14 amino acids. J was trimmed by 8 bases and V by 6 bases; bases with no gene match: 5. Germline CDR1 reads SNHLY; CDR2 reads FYNNEI. The CDR3 nucleotides are TGTGCCAGCAGCTGGACAGGGGGCGGCGAAAAACTGTTTTTT. It is translated as CASSWTGGGEKLFF.

The table lists this clone with a few counts. This rearrangement joins TRBV12-5 to TRBJ2-7; 11 positions agree with TRBD1. This CDR3 is built from 15 residues. Losses at the gene ends were 1 base for V and 5 bases for J; bases not matched to a gene: 4. The V gene's germline CDR1 is LGHNT and CDR2 FRNRAP. The CDR3 loop reads CASGLGTGGYNEQYV. CDR3 coding DNA: TGTGCTAGTGGTTTGGGGACAGGGGGCTACAACGAGCAGTACGTC.

The CDR3 region is CASSLAQARYNEQFF. The CDR3 nucleotides are TGCGCCAGCAGCTTGGCCCAGGCCCGCTACAATGAGCAGTTCTTC. The rearrangement joins TRBV5-1 to TRBJ2-1; D call uncertain. This CDR3 is built from 15 residues. V dropped 0 bases and J dropped 3 bases, with 10 bases sitting between them. The germline gives CDR1 SGHRS, CDR2 YFSETQ.

This clone was detected only once. The gene calls are TRBV19 and TRBJ2-1, with D perhaps TRBD2 (5 bases). Germline lookup yields CDR1 LNHDA and CDR2 SQIVND (reference sequence). Deletions cut 3 bases from V and 4 bases from J, with 16 bases between. CDR3 length: 16 residues. CDR3 coding DNA: TGTGCCAGTAGTATGACTTGGGGAGTCCGGTACAATGAGCAGTTCTTC. Protein product: CASSMTWGVRYNEQFF.

This clone was recorded only once. J is TRBJ2-3 and V is TRBV6-4, with D perhaps matching TRBD2 (5 bases). Germline CDR1 MRHNA, CDR2 SNTAGT. V gave up 2 bases and J gave up 3 bases, with 12 bases separating them. This CDR3 comprises 15 residues. The CDR3 protein is CASSDGSRETDTQYF. Here the CDR3 DNA reads TGTGCCAGCAGTGACGGGAGTCGGGAAACAGATACGCAGTATTTT.

This clone came up once. The J gene is TRBJ2-3, the V gene TRBV9; D call uncertain. Deletions cut 9 bases from V and 1 base from J, with 6 bases between. Germline V lookup: CDR1 SGDLS, CDR2 YYNGEE. CDR3 length: 11 amino acids. CDR3: CATVGTDTQYF. The CDR3 DNA follows: TGTGCCACCGTCGGCACAGATACGCAGTATTTT.

The rearrangement uses TRBV19 and TRBJ1-2, with 10 bases matching TRBD1. This CDR3 has 14 amino acids. V was pared by 4 bases and J by 8 bases, with 7 bases of the junction left unmatched. The germline V gene has CDR1 LNHDA and CDR2 SQIVND (reference sequence). CDR3 bases: TGTGCCAGTAGTACGTACCGGGACAGGGGAGGCTACACCTTC. This translates into CASSTYRDRGGYTF.

CDR3 sequence (DNA): TGTGCCAGCAGCCCGTCGGGTGGTGTAACTTACAATGAGCAGTTCTTC. Translating gives CASSPSGGVTYNEQFF. The genes are TRBV11-2 and TRBJ2-1, with D hard to call. Germline CDR1 is SGHAT and CDR2 is FQNNGV. This CDR3 has 16 amino acids. The V and J ends lost 5 bases and 4 bases respectively, with 18 bases between them. Complete variable domain (other parts from reference TRBV11-2 and TRBJ2-1): EAGVAQSPRYKIIEKRQSVAFWCNPISGHATLYWYQQILGQGPKLLIQFQNNGVVDDSQLPKDRFSAERLKGVDSTLKIQPAKLEDSAVYLCASSPSGGVTYNEQFFGPGTRLTVL.

This rearrangement joins TRBV7-3 to TRBJ2-3, with 7 bases identical to TRBD1. CDR3 size: 14 residues. Per the germline V gene, CDR1 is SGHTA and CDR2 is FQGTGA. The ends lost 2 bases at V and 4 bases at J; junction bases unmatched: 3. For the CDR3, the DNA is TGTGCCAGCAGCTTAGAAGGGGGCCCAGATACGCAGTATTTT. Encoded protein: CASSLEGGPDTQYF.

The chain employs TRBV7-8 and TRBJ2-7, with a possible D match to TRBD1 (6 bases). This CDR3 region has 15 residues. The germline CDR1 and CDR2 sequences are SGHVS and FQNEAQ. V was shortened by 3 bases and J by 2 bases, with 14 bases between the two germline ends. The CDR3 DNA reads as TGTGCCAGCAGCTTTTCGACAGGCCTAGCCTACGAGCAGTACTTC. Protein product: CASSFSTGLAYEQYF.

The chain combines TRBV28 with TRBJ1-2, with 12 bases matching TRBD1. This CDR3 contains 17 residues. V shed 4 bases, J shed 8 bases, and the junction held 14 bases outside the gene matches. CDR1 is MDHEN, CDR2 SYDVKM, per germline. CDR3 DNA: TGTGCCAGCAGTTGGGGCCTACCGGGACAGGGGGCAAGGGGCTACACCTTC. Amino acids: CASSWGLPGQGARGYTF.

This clone was detected only a few times. The chain couples TRBV5-1 to TRBJ2-1; 7 bases align to TRBD1. J gave up 8 bases and V 0 bases, and 8 bases lay outside the gene matches. Germline V gene lookup returns CDR1 SGHRS and CDR2 YFSETQ. The length of the CDR3 is 15 residues. The CDR3 loop reads CASSLEGAGGDEQFF. Written as DNA, the CDR3 is TGCGCCAGCAGCTTGGAGGGGGCTGGTGGGGATGAGCAGTTCTTC.

This sequence joins TRBV11-2 and TRBJ2-3; TRBD1 matches 7 bases. CDR3 length: 13 amino acids. Trimming removed 5 bases from V and 6 bases from J; junction bases left unmatched: 5. The germline V gene encodes CDR1 SGHAT and CDR2 FQNNGV. This chain's CDR3 is CASSAKTGDTQYF. The DNA of the CDR3 is TGTGCCAGCAGCGCAAAGACAGGGGATACGCAGTATTTT.

V usage is TRBV20-1 and J usage is TRBJ2-1; D not certain. This CDR3 comprises 11 residues. Germline CDR1 reads DFQATT; CDR2 reads SNEGSKA (reference sequence). V was trimmed by 5 bases and J by 8 bases, leaving 10 bases between them. The CDR3 sequence: CSAHKFDEQFF. DNA for the CDR3: TGCAGTGCTCACAAGTTCGATGAGCAGTTCTTC.

The rearrangement uses TRBV5-4 and TRBJ1-4; 11 nucleotides match TRBD1. The trim removed 4 bases at V and 5 bases at J, leaving 7 bases unmatched. Germline V gene data show CDR1 as SGHNT and CDR2 as YYREEE (reference sequence). This CDR3 spans 16 amino acids. CDR3 sequence: CASSPDRGLTNEKLFF. The CDR3 DNA sequence: TGTGCCAGCAGCCCGGACAGGGGGCTAACAAATGAAAAACTGTTTTTT.